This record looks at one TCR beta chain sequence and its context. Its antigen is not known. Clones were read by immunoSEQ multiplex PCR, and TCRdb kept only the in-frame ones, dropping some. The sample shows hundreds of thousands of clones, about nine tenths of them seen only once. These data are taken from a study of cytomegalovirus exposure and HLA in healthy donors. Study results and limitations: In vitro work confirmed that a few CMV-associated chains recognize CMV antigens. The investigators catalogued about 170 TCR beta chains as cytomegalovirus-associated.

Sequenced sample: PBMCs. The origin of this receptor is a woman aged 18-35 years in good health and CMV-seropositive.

CDR3 DNA sequence: TGTGCCAGCAGTGACAGGGCCGCCTACAATGAGCAGTTCTTC. Translated: CASSDRAAYNEQFF. The rearrangement joins TRBV7-2 to TRBJ2-1; 7 nucleotides agree with TRBD1. The germline CDR1 and CDR2 sequences are SGHTA and FQGNSA. V dropped 6 bases and J dropped 2; count of bases not matched to a gene: 4. This CDR3 spans 14 amino acids.